A single sample is the source of the 32 T cell receptor beta chains below, sequenced in a study of identical twins. MiXCR was run by TCRdb on the 5' RACE reads, yielding one entry per CDR3 protein. The sample carries 690,000 or so distinct CDR3 sequences, over 8.5% recorded once. These same records also appear under a second study, on yellow fever vaccine responses in identical twins.

Sequencing was carried out using PBMCs. The source of these receptors is a woman between 18 and 29 years old in good health.

There are many counts of this clonotype. The rearrangement joins TRBV9 to TRBJ2-3; D unclear. The CDR3 covers 13 residues. Looked up from germline, CDR1 is SGDLS and CDR2 is YYNGEE. Trimming removed 3 bases at V and 2 bases at J, with 7 bases between. The CDR3: CASSAGFTDTQYF. DNA for the CDR3: TGTGCCAGCAGCGCGGGTTTCACAGATACGCAGTATTTT. The full variable domain, in which reference TRBV9 and TRBJ2-3 provide the parts outside the CDR3, is DSGVTQTPKHLITATGQRVTLRCSPRSGDLSVYWYQQSLDQGLQFLIQYYNGEERAKGNILERFSAQQFPDLHSELNLSSLELGDSALYFCASSAGFTDTQYFGPGTRLTVL.

This clonotype came up a few times. The rearrangement uses TRBV11-2 and TRBJ2-1; 9 nucleotides match TRBD2. CDR3 size: 16 residues. Germline lookup yields CDR1 SGHAT and CDR2 FQNNGV. J was trimmed by 2 bases and V by 3 bases; bases with no gene match: 5. CDR3 sequence (DNA): TGTGCCAGCAGCTTGGAGGCGGGAGGGACCTACAATGAGCAGTTCTTC. Its protein product is CASSLEAGGTYNEQFF.

This clonotype was seen many times. The J gene is TRBJ2-4, the V gene TRBV15, with D unclear. This CDR3 is 16 amino acids long. Germline V gene data show CDR1 as LNHNV and CDR2 as YYDKDF (reference sequence). V was cut by 0 bases and J by 0 bases, with 9 bases left in between. CDR3 sequence reads: CATSRDRSLAKNIQYF. The CDR3 DNA is TGTGCCACCAGCAGAGATCGGAGCTTAGCCAAAAACATTCAGTACTTC.

This clonotype appeared a single time. The rearrangement links TRBV7-9 to TRBJ2-6, with 7 bases identical to TRBD1. CDR3 length: 19 residues. Germline V lookup: CDR1 SEHNR, CDR2 FQNEAQ (reference sequence). Trimming took 7 bases from V and 1 from J; bases not matched to a gene: 16. CDR3 in DNA: TGTGCCAGCACCAGACAGGGTAATCTCTTTAGATCTGGGGCCAACGTCCTGACTTTC. The encoded protein is CASTRQGNLFRSGANVLTF.

This clonotype has just a few counts. V usage is TRBV11-2 and J usage is TRBJ2-1; D is perhaps TRBD1 (6 bases). The V end was cut by 5 bases, the J end by 0 bases, with 11 bases between. The CDR3 sequence is 15 residues long. CDR1 is SGHAT and CDR2 is FQNNGV in the germline V gene. The CDR3 DNA follows: TGTGCCAGCAGCCCAGGGGACCCCTCCTACAATGAGCAGTTCTTC. This sequence encodes CASSPGDPSYNEQFF.

This clonotype was counted at least ten times. The rearrangement uses TRBV7-9 and TRBJ2-7; D is uncertain. The germline CDR1 and CDR2 sequences are SEHNR and FQNEAQ (reference sequence). The CDR3 extends over 12 amino acids. Trimming left V 1 base short and J 6 bases short, with 7 bases between. CDR3 sequence reads: CASSLGRSEQYF. For the CDR3, the DNA is TGTGCCAGCAGCTTAGGTCGGAGCGAGCAGTACTTC.

This clonotype was found a few times. The rearrangement joins TRBV15 to TRBJ2-7; D is uncertain. V shed 4 bases and J shed 6 bases, with 13 bases lying between them. This CDR3 has 13 residues. CDR1 is LNHNV, CDR2 YYDKDF, per germline (reference sequence). The CDR3 spells CATSMKRASEQYF. The DNA for the CDR3 is TGTGCCACCAGCATGAAGCGAGCTTCCGAGCAGTACTTC.

This clonotype was counted many times. V and J are TRBV4-2 and TRBJ1-2, with a tentative D call TRBD1 (5 bases). Trimming shortened V by 0 bases and J by 4 bases, and 12 bases separated the two germline ends. The CDR3 has 15 amino acids. The germline gives CDR1 LGHNA, CDR2 YNFKEQ. CDR3 DNA: TGTGCCAGCAGCCAAGATTGGCACGGGACCTATGGCTACACCTTC. Residues: CASSQDWHGTYGYTF.

Only a few counts were recorded for this clonotype. The genes are TRBV19 and TRBJ2-1; 9 bases map to TRBD1. The CDR3 sequence is 13 residues long. Trimming at V came to 5 bases and at J to 10 bases, leaving 6 bases not matched to a gene. Germline assignment: CDR1 LNHDA and CDR2 SQIVND (reference sequence). Here the CDR3 reads CASSEQGAFEQFF. CDR3 bases: TGTGCCAGTAGTGAACAGGGGGCCTTCGAGCAGTTCTTC.

The chain has TRBV12-3 or TRBV12-4 and TRBJ1-4; D gene uncertain. The CDR3 is 14 residues long. The ends were cut back, 3 bases at V and 6 bases at J, with 11 bases in the middle. The DNA of the CDR3 is TGTGCCAGCAGTTTGTCCCCCGGCGATGAAAAACTGTTTTTT. It yields the protein CASSLSPGDEKLFF.

The table lists this clonotype with a few counts. The chain joins TRBV3-1 to TRBJ2-1, with 9 bases lining up with TRBD2. V trimming: 4 bases; J trimming: 5 bases; junction bases outside the gene matches: 9. The CDR3 length is 16 residues. CDR1 and CDR2 from the germline V gene are LGHDT and YNNKEL (reference sequence). CDR3 sequence reads: CASSPTRLAGNNEQFF. CDR3 coding DNA: TGTGCCAGCAGCCCAACCCGGCTAGCGGGAAACAATGAGCAGTTCTTC.

The table lists this clonotype with many counts. This chain links TRBV10-3 with TRBJ2-1; a weak D match, TRBD2 (6 bases). The germline gives CDR1 ENHRY, CDR2 SYGVKD. This CDR3 is 15 amino acids long. Between the trimmed V and J ends, which lost 8 bases and 0 bases, there was a span of 14 bases. The CDR3 spells CAIWSGESSYNEQFF. The CDR3 bases are TGTGCCATCTGGTCGGGAGAGAGCTCCTACAATGAGCAGTTCTTC.

The chain employs TRBV4-1 and TRBJ1-5, with TRBD1 matching 8 bases. Looked up from germline, CDR1 is MGHRA and CDR2 is YSYEKL. J lost 6 bases, V lost 1 base, and 8 bases had no gene match. CDR3 length: 16 amino acids. The DNA for the CDR3 is TGCGCCAGCAGCCAAGGAGGACAGGGAAGAGGTCAGCCCCAGCATTTT. Protein sequence: CASSQGGQGRGQPQHF.

The sample holds a few counts of this clonotype. V and J are TRBV7-9 and TRBJ2-3, with D possibly matching TRBD1 (6 bases). Trimming pared 0 bases from V and 4 bases from J, leaving 14 bases between. Germline CDR1 is SEHNR and CDR2 is FQNEAQ (reference sequence). This CDR3 is built from 16 residues. CDR3 region: CASSLAGALGADTQYF. DNA for the CDR3: TGTGCCAGCAGCTTAGCGGGGGCGCTAGGGGCAGATACGCAGTATTTT.

In this sample, this clonotype turned up a few times. The chain uses TRBV11-1 and TRBJ2-5, with TRBD2 matching 12 bases. The germline CDR1 and CDR2 sequences are SGHAT and FQDESV (reference sequence). The length of the CDR3 is 18 residues. With V trimmed by 0 bases and J by 5 bases, 10 bases remained unmatched. The CDR3 is CASSLAVGLAGSLETQYF. The CDR3 DNA reads as TGTGCCAGCAGCTTAGCAGTCGGACTAGCGGGGTCTTTGGAGACCCAGTACTTC.

This clonotype has only a few counts. DNA for the CDR3: TGTGCCAGCAGCTTGCAATTTGCGGGGGGTTGGAATGAGCAGTTCTTC. It codes for CASSLQFAGGWNEQFF. The V call is TRBV3-1, the J call TRBJ2-1, with 8 nucleotides matching TRBD2. Germline-derived CDR1 and CDR2 are LGHDT and YNNKEL (reference sequence). The J segment lost 7 bases and the V segment lost 5 bases, leaving 13 bases of the junction unmatched. The CDR3 runs to 16 residues.

This clonotype was found a few times. In DNA, the CDR3 is TGCGCCAGCAGCATTCTTCAGGGTCGGAGCACCGGGGAGCTGTTTTTT. Its translation is CASSILQGRSTGELFF. The chain joins TRBV5-1 to TRBJ2-2, with a weak D call TRBD1 (5 bases). CDR3 size: 16 residues. In germline, CDR1 is SGHRS, CDR2 YFSETQ. Deletions cut 4 bases from V and 4 bases from J, with 17 bases between.

This clonotype was detected only a few times. This chain uses TRBV27 with TRBJ2-1, with no clear D. The CDR3 totals 14 residues. The germline V gene has CDR1 MNHEY and CDR2 SMNVEV (reference sequence). V lost 0 bases, J lost 8 bases, and 11 bases lay in between. The DNA for the CDR3 is TGTGCCAGCAGTTTATCCGTAACCCCCCATGAGCAGTTCTTC. Its protein is CASSLSVTPHEQFF.

The chain has TRBV20-1 and TRBJ2-4; 8 bases agree with TRBD1. Germline loops: CDR1 DFQATT, CDR2 SNEGSKA (reference sequence). Trimming removed 1 base from V and 7 bases from J; junction bases left unmatched: 9. The CDR3 spans 15 residues. The DNA of the CDR3 is TGCAGTGCTAGAGGCCGGGGACAGGCAGGGAACATTCAGTACTTC. This codes for CSARGRGQAGNIQYF.

This clonotype has only a few counts. This rearrangement joins TRBV7-2 to TRBJ2-7; TRBD2 matches at 15 bases. Germline assignment: CDR1 SGHTA and CDR2 FQGNSA. This CDR3 region has 14 residues. The V and J ends lost 5 bases and 5 bases, in that order; junction bases with no gene match: 1. The CDR3 reads CASSGTSGGNEQYF. CDR3 nucleotides: TGTGCCAGCAGCGGGACTAGCGGGGGGAACGAGCAGTACTTC.

This clonotype was seen only a few times. The rearrangement joins TRBV19 to TRBJ2-6; D assignment may be TRBD1 or TRBD2 (5 bases each). There are 16 residues in the CDR3. Germline lookup yields CDR1 LNHDA and CDR2 SQIVND (reference sequence). Deletions cut 5 bases from V and 8 bases from J, with 19 bases between. In nucleotides, the CDR3 is TGTGCCAGTAGTCTCGACGCTGGGGGTCTGTCCAACGTCCTGACTTTC. It is translated as CASSLDAGGLSNVLTF.

This clonotype was found a few times. The chain employs TRBV11-2 and TRBJ2-7; 12 bases are a match to TRBD2. Germline CDR1 is SGHAT and CDR2 is FQNNGV. V lost 5 bases and J lost 4; bases outside the gene matches: 9. The CDR3 is 16 residues long. CDR3 sequence reads: CASSPTSGSEAYEQYF. The CDR3 DNA reads as TGTGCCAGCAGCCCGACTAGCGGGAGTGAGGCGTACGAGCAGTACTTC.

This clonotype turned up a few times. The rearrangement uses TRBV3-1 and TRBJ2-5; tentative D call: TRBD1 (6 bases). There are 14 residues in the CDR3. The ends were cut back, 3 bases at V and 1 base at J, with 9 bases in the middle. CDR1 is LGHDT and CDR2 is YNNKEL in the germline V gene (reference sequence). The CDR3 DNA reads TGTGCCAGCAGCCAGGGACACCGCCAAGAGACCCAGTACTTC. Its translation: CASSQGHRQETQYF.

Many counts were recorded for this clonotype. CDR3 sequence: CASSFGDETQYF. DNA for the CDR3: TGTGCCAGCAGCTTTGGGGATGAGACCCAGTACTTC. V and J are TRBV5-6 and TRBJ2-5; no clear D gene. The ends were cut back, 2 bases at V and 5 bases at J, with 7 bases in the middle. CDR1 is SGHDT and CDR2 is YYEEEE in the germline V gene. This CDR3 has 12 amino acids.

This clonotype was recorded a few times. V is TRBV6-5 and J is TRBJ2-5; no firm D call. The germline gives CDR1 MNHEY, CDR2 SVGAGI. The CDR3 runs 15 residues. Trimming pared 0 bases from V and 3 bases from J, leaving 11 bases between. CDR3 sequence (DNA): TGTGCCAGCAGTTACTCCGATGGGGTCGAAGAGACCCAGTACTTC. This encodes CASSYSDGVEETQYF.

The sample holds many counts of this clonotype. The V and J genes are TRBV5-1 and TRBJ2-1, with D perhaps matching TRBD2 (5 bases). V lost 0 bases to trimming and J lost 2 bases, with 15 bases between them. This CDR3 contains 17 residues. Germline V gene sequence: CDR1 SGHRS, CDR2 YFSETQ. The CDR3 loop is CASSLAPRAVAYNEQFF. Written as DNA, the CDR3 is TGCGCCAGCAGCTTGGCCCCGAGAGCGGTCGCCTACAATGAGCAGTTCTTC.

This chain joins TRBV4-2 and TRBJ2-3, with 8 bases matching TRBD2. Germline CDR1 is LGHNA and CDR2 is YNFKEQ. V trimming: 2 bases; J trimming: 0 bases; junction bases outside the gene matches: 7. This CDR3 has 17 residues. CDR3 sequence: CASSQLAGITSTDTQYF. Here the CDR3 DNA reads TGTGCCAGCAGCCAACTAGCGGGCATTACTAGCACAGATACGCAGTATTTT.

This clonotype was detected a few times. V gene TRBV24-1 combines with J gene TRBJ2-1; 9 bases align to TRBD2. The germline gives CDR1 KGHDR, CDR2 SFDVKD. V lost 4 bases, J lost 10 bases, and 10 bases stayed unmatched. The CDR3 contains 15 residues. The CDR3 DNA follows: TGTGCCACCAGTGAACCCGGGACTAGCTCGCGCGAGCAGTTCTTC. Its translation is CATSEPGTSSREQFF.

This clonotype was observed many times. The chain carries TRBV12-3 or TRBV12-4 and TRBJ2-1; 7 nucleotides align to TRBD2. The trim removed 3 bases at V and 16 bases at J, leaving 12 bases unmatched. CDR3 length: 13 residues. Here the CDR3 reads CASSLGEGLVCFF. The CDR3 DNA follows: TGTGCCAGCAGTTTGGGGGAGGGTCTGGTCTGTTTCTTC.

There are a few counts of this clonotype. The V call is TRBV5-1, the J call TRBJ2-3; the match to TRBD2 covers 11 bases. CDR1 is SGHRS and CDR2 is YFSETQ in the germline V gene. The CDR3 is 16 amino acids. With V trimmed by 1 base and J by 2 bases, 3 bases remained unmatched. The CDR3 DNA is TGCGCCAGCAGCTTGCCTAGCGGGGGGACCACAGATACGCAGTATTTT. Protein sequence: CASSLPSGGTTDTQYF.

This clonotype has a count of ten or more. This sequence joins TRBV24-1 and TRBJ2-1; 7 bases align to TRBD1. The germline gives CDR1 KGHDR, CDR2 SFDVKD. The CDR3 extends over 17 amino acids. Trimming took 9 bases from V and 4 from J; bases not matched to a gene: 17. The CDR3 region has the DNA TGTGCCACCTCCGGCGATTTCGACAGGGAAGGGTACAATGAGCAGTTCTTC. Translating gives CATSGDFDREGYNEQFF.

This chain links TRBV9 with TRBJ1-1; TRBD1 matches 7 bases. Germline CDR1 SGDLS, CDR2 YYNGEE. This CDR3 is built from 15 residues. Trimming took 3 bases from V and 1 from J; bases not matched to a gene: 6. In DNA, the CDR3 is TGTGCCAGCAGCGCTACCGGGACAGCGAACACTGAAGCTTTCTTT. Its translation is CASSATGTANTEAFF.